The next 29 T cell receptor beta chains were all read from a single sample in a study of shared clonotypes between healthy human individuals. Sequencing was performed with immunoSEQ multiplex PCR; in TCRdb, only in-frame clones are kept and a portion is missing. The table records 2 million to 3 million clones, more than 85% of them present only once. The sequenced sample consisted of naive CD4+ T cells from PBMCs. Indicated subset: CD45RA+ positively selected. These receptors were collected from a man aged 18 to 35 in good health. Some clones in this sample may be carry-over from other donors' samples.

V and J are TRBV11-3 and TRBJ2-1, with 7 nucleotides matching TRBD2. V shed 4 bases and J 5 bases; nucleotides not matched to a gene: 2. The length of the CDR3 is 13 residues. CDR1 and CDR2 (germline): SGHNT, YENEEA. CDR3 sequence (DNA): TGTGCCAGCAGCTCGGGGGGACACAATGAGCAGTTCTTC. Translated: CASSSGGHNEQFF.

A note on this clone: In the same sample, other DNA sequences code for this CDR3. The chain couples TRBV5-1 to TRBJ2-5; D is unclear. CDR1 SGHRS and CDR2 YFSETQ come from the germline V gene. Trimming shortened V by 1 base and J by 5 bases, and 9 bases separated the two germline ends. CDR3 length: 13 amino acids. The CDR3 loop is CASSLLGGETQYF. CDR3 in DNA: TGCGCCAGCAGCTTGCTCGGTGGGGAGACCCAGTACTTC.

The chain employs TRBV7-3 and TRBJ2-2, with D possibly matching TRBD1 (6 bases). The germline V gene has CDR1 SGHTA and CDR2 FQGTGA. CDR3 length: 15 amino acids. Trimming removed 4 bases at V and 3 bases at J, with 12 bases between. The DNA for the CDR3 is TGTGCCAGCAGCTCCCGGCAGGGGTACACCGGGGAGCTGTTTTTT. This encodes CASSSRQGYTGELFF.

The J gene is TRBJ1-5, the V gene TRBV4-2; D gene uncertain. V lost 0 bases, J lost 3 bases, and 15 bases lay in between. From germline, CDR1 is LGHNA and CDR2 YNFKEQ. The CDR3 is made up of 17 amino acids. CDR3: CASSQEGRRVSNQPQHF. The CDR3, as DNA: TGTGCCAGCAGCCAAGAGGGCCGACGGGTCTCCAATCAGCCCCAGCATTTT.

The V gene is TRBV6-5, the J gene TRBJ1-6, with a tentative D call TRBD1 (5 bases). Germline lookup yields CDR1 MNHEY and CDR2 SVGAGI. V lost 5 bases and J 8 bases, leaving 16 bases between the germline ends. The CDR3 spans 15 residues. The CDR3 reads CASSPLGGEDSPLHF. CDR3 in DNA: TGTGCCAGCAGTCCCCTGGGGGGGGAAGATTCACCCCTCCACTTT.

This chain connects TRBV29-1 to TRBJ2-3, with 7 nucleotides matching TRBD2. CDR1 SQVTM and CDR2 ANQGSEA come from the germline V gene. The CDR3 is 12 amino acids. The trim removed 6 bases at V and 6 bases at J, leaving 6 bases unmatched. CDR3 amino acids: CSVPLGGDTQYF. As DNA, the CDR3 is TGCAGCGTCCCCCTGGGGGGGGATACGCAGTATTTT.

To note about this clone: Other DNA variants within this sample encode the same CDR3. This chain uses TRBV5-1 with TRBJ1-3; D not resolved. CDR3 length equals 14 residues. Germline V gene lookup returns CDR1 SGHRS and CDR2 YFSETQ. Trimming shortened V by 1 base and J by 0 bases, and 5 bases separated the two germline ends. The CDR3 DNA follows: TGCGCCAGCAGCTTGACAGTCTCTGGAAACACCATATATTTT. Translation gives CASSLTVSGNTIYF.

A remark on this clone: Other nucleotide sequences from this sample produce the same CDR3. This chain joins TRBV2 and TRBJ2-2; 9 bases fit TRBD1. This CDR3 has 15 residues. Trimming removed 6 bases from V and 5 bases from J; junction bases left unmatched: 7. CDR1 is SNHLY and CDR2 is FYNNEI in the germline V gene. In DNA form, the CDR3 reads TGTGCCAGCAGCCGGGACAGGGTGGGTACCGGGGAGCTGTTTTTT. It specifies CASSRDRVGTGELFF.

CDR3 loop: CASSLMGTSGDEQYF. As DNA, the CDR3 is TGTGCCAGCAGCTTAATGGGGACTAGCGGTGACGAGCAGTACTTC. The chain joins TRBV7-3 to TRBJ2-7, with 11 bases lining up with TRBD2. CDR3 length: 15 residues. The V gene end was trimmed by 1 base and the J gene end by 5 bases; junction bases not matched to a gene: 4. Germline values: CDR1 SGHTA, CDR2 FQGTGA.

This rearrangement joins TRBV9 to TRBJ2-7, with 7 bases matching TRBD2. The CDR3 length is 14 residues. Germline V CDR1 and CDR2: SGDLS, YYNGEE. Trimming removed 1 base from V and 6 bases from J; junction bases left unmatched: 7. CDR3 DNA sequence: TGTGCCAGCAGCGTACGGCTAGCGGCGAGCGAGCAGTACTTC. Its protein is CASSVRLAASEQYF.

This clone has more than one count but fewer than ten. The chain uses TRBV20-1 and TRBJ1-1; unclear D gene. The CDR3 is 11 residues long. Germline CDR1 reads DFQATT; CDR2 reads SNEGSKA (reference sequence). Trimming left V 7 bases short and J 1 base short, with 7 bases between. CDR3 bases: TGCAGTGGCGAGAGGAACACTGAAGCTTTCTTT. Its translation: CSGERNTEAFF.

In its sample, this clone was seen a few times. The chain links TRBV7-2 to TRBJ1-3; 10 nucleotides match TRBD1. The CDR3 loop spans 16 amino acids. Germline V gene data show CDR1 as SGHTA and CDR2 as FQGNSA. The ends lost 1 base at V and 3 bases at J; junction bases unmatched: 3. The CDR3 loop reads CASSLGQGAGGNTIYF. In DNA form, the CDR3 reads TGTGCCAGCAGCTTAGGACAGGGGGCGGGTGGAAACACCATATATTTT.

The chain uses TRBV7-8 and TRBJ2-5; D is ambiguous. CDR3 size: 15 residues. The germline CDR1 and CDR2 sequences are SGHVS and FQNEAQ. Trimming shortened V by 4 bases and J by 4 bases, and 16 bases separated the two germline ends. The CDR3 loop reads CASSSGRLNRETQYF. The DNA for the CDR3 is TGTGCCAGCAGCTCCGGACGGCTGAACAGAGAGACCCAGTACTTC.

The gene calls are TRBV6-5 and TRBJ2-7; D may be TRBD1 (6 bases). Deletions cut 8 bases from V and 2 bases from J, with 7 bases between. Per the germline V gene, CDR1 is MNHEY and CDR2 is SVGAGI. This CDR3 has 11 amino acids. The CDR3 nucleotides are TGTGCCAGCGGACAGACCTACGAGCAGTACTTC. It specifies CASGQTYEQYF.

This clone was detected only once. This rearrangement joins TRBV7-3 to TRBJ2-1; 8 nucleotides match TRBD2. The trim removed 6 bases at V and 9 bases at J, leaving 10 bases unmatched. Germline CDR1 SGHTA, CDR2 FQGTGA. This CDR3 is built from 14 residues. The chain's CDR3 is CASRVSGSSSEQFF. The CDR3 coding sequence is TGTGCCAGCAGAGTAAGCGGGAGTAGTAGTGAGCAGTTCTTC.

The V call is TRBV27, the J call TRBJ1-2; 9 nucleotides align to TRBD1. The CDR3 length is 14 residues. Germline CDR1 and CDR2: MNHEY and SMNVEV (reference sequence). V gave up 5 bases and J gave up 7 bases; unmatched junction bases: 8. The CDR3: CASSLTGGGSGYTF. Written as DNA, the CDR3 is TGTGCCAGCAGTCTCACAGGGGGCGGGTCTGGCTACACCTTC.

The genes are TRBV7-3 and TRBJ2-3; no clear D. V gave up 2 bases and J gave up 0 bases, with 12 bases separating them. The germline V gene encodes CDR1 SGHTA and CDR2 FQGTGA. The CDR3 has 16 residues. CDR3: CASSLGAATSTDTQYF. The DNA for the CDR3 is TGTGCCAGCAGCTTAGGCGCGGCGACTAGCACAGATACGCAGTATTTT.

The genes are TRBV7-9 and TRBJ2-7; D gene ambiguous. The CDR3 loop spans 13 amino acids. V was pared by 5 bases and J by 4 bases, with 12 bases between. Per the germline V gene, CDR1 is SEHNR and CDR2 is FQNEAQ (reference sequence). CDR3 residues: CASSLGRVYEQYF. CDR3 in DNA: TGTGCCAGCAGCCTTGGACGGGTTTACGAGCAGTACTTC.

The chain combines TRBV10-3 with TRBJ2-5; D is ambiguous. Deletions cut 4 bases from V and 8 bases from J, with 17 bases between. The CDR3 spans 14 residues. CDR1 is ENHRY, CDR2 SYGVKD, per germline. For the CDR3, the DNA is TGTGCCATCAGTGCTGCGAAACCAAGAGAAACCCAGTACTTC. Its protein is CAISAAKPRETQYF.

This rearrangement joins TRBV28 to TRBJ1-3; weak D call: TRBD1 (6 bases). Germline V gene lookup returns CDR1 MDHEN and CDR2 SYDVKM. The CDR3 spans 16 residues. Trimming stripped 6 bases from V and 0 bases from J, with 15 bases between. The CDR3 protein is CASSSPGGGSGNTIYF. CDR3 DNA: TGTGCCAGCAGCTCCCCTGGGGGCGGCTCTGGAAACACCATATATTTT. The complete variable domain, with remaining parts taken from reference TRBV28 and TRBJ1-3, reads DVKVTQSSRYLVKRTGEKVFLECVQDMDHENMFWYRQDPGLGLRLIYFSYDVKMKEKGDIPEGYSVSREKKERFSLILESASTNQTSMYLCASSSPGGGSGNTIYFGEGSWLTVV.

This chain uses TRBV7-9 with TRBJ1-3; D unresolved. The CDR3 runs to 14 residues. V shed 5 bases and J shed 4 bases, with 12 bases lying between them. CDR1 is SEHNR and CDR2 is FQNEAQ in the germline V gene (reference sequence). The CDR3 region has the DNA TGTGCCAGCAGCGCGCGGGAACTGGGAAACACCATATATTTT. This translates into CASSARELGNTIYF.

The chain employs TRBV2 and TRBJ2-3, with a weak D call TRBD2 (6 bases). The CDR3 covers 16 residues. Germline CDR1 SNHLY, CDR2 FYNNEI. Trimming stripped 7 bases from V and 2 bases from J, with 19 bases between. CDR3 loop: CASTRSRGTHTDTQYF. CDR3 bases: TGTGCCAGCACCCGAAGCCGCGGGACTCACACAGATACGCAGTATTTT.

As for this clone: Other DNA sequences in this specimen translate into the identical CDR3. The rearrangement joins TRBV9 to TRBJ1-4; weak D call: TRBD1 (6 bases). The V end lost 0 bases, the J end lost 8 bases, and 14 bases lay between the germline ends. The V gene's germline CDR1 is SGDLS and CDR2 YYNGEE. The CDR3 runs 15 residues. The CDR3 sequence: CASSVAQGSGEKLFF. The CDR3 DNA reads TGTGCCAGCAGCGTAGCTCAGGGGAGTGGCGAAAAACTGTTTTTT.

The chain carries TRBV25-1 and TRBJ1-2; D not certain. Trimming took off 0 bases at V and 8 bases at J, with 19 bases between the two ends. Germline V gene data show CDR1 as MGHDK and CDR2 as SYGVNS. The CDR3 consists of 16 residues. CDR3 bases: TGTGCCAGCAGTGAATACAATGCCCATTCTGTTCGCGGCTACACCTTC. This codes for CASSEYNAHSVRGYTF.

The CDR3, as DNA: TGTGCCAGCAGTTCCTCCGGGACAGGGAAGCATGAGCAGTTCTTC. Protein: CASSSSGTGKHEQFF. This chain connects TRBV28 to TRBJ2-1; 9 bases are shared with TRBD1. The CDR3 sequence is 15 residues long. V lost 4 bases and J lost 8; bases outside the gene matches: 9. Germline V lookup: CDR1 MDHEN, CDR2 SYDVKM.

The rearrangement joins TRBV5-1 to TRBJ2-1; TRBD2 matches 11 bases. V trimming: 5 bases; J trimming: 8 bases; junction bases outside the gene matches: 9. Germline V gene sequence: CDR1 SGHRS, CDR2 YFSETQ. This CDR3 has 15 residues. CDR3 protein: CASRQTGLAAHEQFF. CDR3 DNA sequence: TGCGCCAGCAGACAAACGGGACTAGCGGCCCATGAGCAGTTCTTC.

The rearrangement links TRBV5-1 to TRBJ2-1; the match to TRBD2 covers 13 bases. The germline V gene has CDR1 SGHRS and CDR2 YFSETQ. The CDR3 spans 16 residues. V dropped 2 bases and J dropped 9; count of bases not matched to a gene: 8. In nucleotides, the CDR3 is TGCGCCAGCAGCTTAGGACTAGCGGGAGACTTAGGTGAGCAGTTCTTC. Amino acids: CASSLGLAGDLGEQFF.

This clone was detected once. The J gene is TRBJ2-1, the V gene TRBV11-1, with 8 positions matching TRBD2. Germline trimming cut 4 bases from V and 6 bases from J; bases unmatched to any gene: 11. The length of the CDR3 is 16 residues. The germline CDR1 and CDR2 sequences are SGHAT and FQDESV (reference sequence). CDR3 region: CASSSQPGGTVNEQFF. The CDR3 nucleotides are TGTGCCAGCAGCTCCCAACCGGGAGGGACGGTCAATGAGCAGTTCTTC.

V and J are TRBV7-2 and TRBJ2-7; possible D gene TRBD2, 6 bases. The germline V gene encodes CDR1 SGHTA and CDR2 FQGNSA. V lost 5 bases and J 0 bases, leaving 14 bases between the germline ends. The length of the CDR3 is 15 residues. The chain's CDR3 is CASSPGGVSSYEQYF. The CDR3 DNA sequence: TGTGCCAGCAGCCCCGGAGGGGTGAGCTCCTACGAGCAGTACTTC.